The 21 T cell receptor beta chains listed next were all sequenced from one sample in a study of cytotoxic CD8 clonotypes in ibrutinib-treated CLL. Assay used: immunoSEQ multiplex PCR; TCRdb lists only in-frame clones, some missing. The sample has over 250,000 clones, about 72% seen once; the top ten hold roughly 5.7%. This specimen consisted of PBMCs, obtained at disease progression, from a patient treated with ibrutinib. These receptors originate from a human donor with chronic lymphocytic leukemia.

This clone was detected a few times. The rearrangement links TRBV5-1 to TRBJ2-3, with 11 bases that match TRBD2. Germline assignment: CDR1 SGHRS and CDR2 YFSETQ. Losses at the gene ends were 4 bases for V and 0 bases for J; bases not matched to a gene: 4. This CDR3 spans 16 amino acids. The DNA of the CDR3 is TGCGCCAGCAGCCCATGGACTAGCGGGAGCACAGATACGCAGTATTTT. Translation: CASSPWTSGSTDTQYF. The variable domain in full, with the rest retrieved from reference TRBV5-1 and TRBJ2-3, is KAGVTQTPRYLIKTRGQQVTLSCSPISGHRSVSWYQQTPGQGLQFLFEYFSETQRNKGNFPGRFSGRQFSNSRSEMNVSTLELGDSALYLCASSPWTSGSTDTQYFGPGTRLTVL.

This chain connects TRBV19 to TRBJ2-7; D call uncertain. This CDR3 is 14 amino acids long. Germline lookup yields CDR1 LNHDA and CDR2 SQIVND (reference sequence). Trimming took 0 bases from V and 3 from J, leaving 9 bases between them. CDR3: CASSIDRHYYEQYF. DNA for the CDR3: TGTGCCAGTAGTATAGATCGGCACTACTACGAGCAGTACTTC.

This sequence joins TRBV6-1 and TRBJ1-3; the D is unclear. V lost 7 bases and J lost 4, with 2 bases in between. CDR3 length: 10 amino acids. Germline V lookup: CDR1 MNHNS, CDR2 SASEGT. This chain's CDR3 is CASTGNTIYF. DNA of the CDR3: TGTGCCAGCACGGGAAACACCATATATTTT.

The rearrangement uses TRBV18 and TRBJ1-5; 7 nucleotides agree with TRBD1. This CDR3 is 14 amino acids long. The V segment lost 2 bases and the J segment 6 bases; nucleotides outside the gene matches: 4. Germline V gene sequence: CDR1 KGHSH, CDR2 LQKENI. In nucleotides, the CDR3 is TGTGCCAGCTCACCAAGTGACAGGGTTCAGCCCCAGCATTTT. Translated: CASSPSDRVQPQHF. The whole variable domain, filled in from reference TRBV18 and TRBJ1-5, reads NAGVMQNPRHLVRRRGQEARLRCSPMKGHSHVYWYRQLPEEGLKFMVYLQKENIIDESGMPKERFSAEFPKEGPSILRIQQVVRGDSAAYFCASSPSDRVQPQHFGDGTRLSIL.

CDR3 protein: CASSAGSIGENEKLFF. The CDR3 nucleotides are TGTGCCAGCAGCGCAGGGTCAATCGGGGAGAATGAAAAACTGTTTTTT. This rearrangement joins TRBV5-4 to TRBJ1-4; possibly TRBD1 for D (5 bases). The CDR3 runs 16 residues. V was cut by 4 bases and J by 5 bases, with 18 bases left in between. Germline CDR1 is SGHNT and CDR2 is YYREEE (reference sequence). Full variable domain (missing parts from reference TRBV5-4 and TRBJ1-4): ETGVTQSPTHLIKTRGQQVTLRCSSQSGHNTVSWYQQALGQGPQFIFQYYREEENGRGNFPPRFSGLQFPNYSSELNVNALELDDSALYLCASSAGSIGENEKLFFGSGTQLSVL.

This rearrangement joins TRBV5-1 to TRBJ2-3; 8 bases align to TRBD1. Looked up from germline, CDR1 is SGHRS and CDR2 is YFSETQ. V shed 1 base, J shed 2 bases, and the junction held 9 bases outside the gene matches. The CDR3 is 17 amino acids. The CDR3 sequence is CASSLSPGQGVTDTQYF. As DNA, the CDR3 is TGCGCCAGCAGCTTGAGCCCCGGACAGGGAGTCACAGATACGCAGTATTTT.

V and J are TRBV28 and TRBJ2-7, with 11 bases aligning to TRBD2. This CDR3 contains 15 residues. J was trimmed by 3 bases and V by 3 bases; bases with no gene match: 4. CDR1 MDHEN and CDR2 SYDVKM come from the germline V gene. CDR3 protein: CASSFRTSGFYEQYF. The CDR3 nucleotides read TGTGCCAGCAGTTTCCGGACTAGCGGGTTCTACGAGCAGTACTTC.

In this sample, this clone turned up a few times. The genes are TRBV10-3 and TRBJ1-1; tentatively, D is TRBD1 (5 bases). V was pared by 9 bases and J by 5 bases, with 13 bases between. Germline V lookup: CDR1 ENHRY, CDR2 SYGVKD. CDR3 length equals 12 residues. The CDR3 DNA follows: TGTGCCATACAGGCCCTGGGAACTGAAGCTTTCTTT. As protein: CAIQALGTEAFF.

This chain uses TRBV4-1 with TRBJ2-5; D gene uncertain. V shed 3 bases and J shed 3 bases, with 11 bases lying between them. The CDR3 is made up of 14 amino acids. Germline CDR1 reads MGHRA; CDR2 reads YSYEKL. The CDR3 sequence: CASSHPTRKETQYF. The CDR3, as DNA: TGCGCCAGCAGCCACCCCACAAGAAAAGAGACCCAGTACTTC.

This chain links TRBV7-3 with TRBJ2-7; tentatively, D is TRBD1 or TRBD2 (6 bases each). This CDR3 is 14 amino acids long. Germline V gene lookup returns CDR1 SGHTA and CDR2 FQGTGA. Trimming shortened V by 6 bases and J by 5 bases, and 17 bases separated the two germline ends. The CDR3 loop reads CASRDRWGAHEQYF. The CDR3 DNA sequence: TGTGCCAGCAGGGATAGATGGGGGGCTCACGAGCAGTACTTC. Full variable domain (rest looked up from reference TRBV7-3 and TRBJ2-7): GAGVSQTPSNKVTEKGKYVELRCDPISGHTALYWYRQSLGQGPEFLIYFQGTGAADDSGLPNDRFFAVRPEGSVSTLKIQRTERGDSAVYLCASRDRWGAHEQYFGPGTRLTVT.

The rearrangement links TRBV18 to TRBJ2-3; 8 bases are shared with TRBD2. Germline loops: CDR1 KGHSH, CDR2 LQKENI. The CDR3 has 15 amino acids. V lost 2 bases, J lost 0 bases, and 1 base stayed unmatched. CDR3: CASSPGTRSTDTQYF. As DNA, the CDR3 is TGTGCCAGCTCACCAGGGACTAGGAGCACAGATACGCAGTATTTT.

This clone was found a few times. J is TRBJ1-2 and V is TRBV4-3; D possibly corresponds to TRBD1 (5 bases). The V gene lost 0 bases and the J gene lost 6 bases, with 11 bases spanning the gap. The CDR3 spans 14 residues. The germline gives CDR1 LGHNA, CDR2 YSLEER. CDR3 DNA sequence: TGCGCCAGCAGCCAAGATTGGGCAGGGCATGGCTACACCTTC. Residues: CASSQDWAGHGYTF.

Here the CDR3 reads CASNPDRGRGNSPLHF. CDR3 DNA sequence: TGTGCCAGCAACCCGGACAGGGGGCGAGGGAATTCACCCCTCCACTTT. The chain links TRBV21-1 to TRBJ1-6; the D segment call TRBD1 is taken from the table without a DNA check. TRBV21-1 is classified as a pseudogene. This CDR3 has 16 residues.

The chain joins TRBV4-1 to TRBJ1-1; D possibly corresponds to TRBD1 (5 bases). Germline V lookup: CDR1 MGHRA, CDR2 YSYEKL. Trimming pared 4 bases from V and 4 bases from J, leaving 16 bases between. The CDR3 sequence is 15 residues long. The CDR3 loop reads CASSPTTLGRTEAFF. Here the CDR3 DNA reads TGCGCCAGCAGCCCGACAACATTGGGGCGCACTGAAGCTTTCTTT.

This chain's CDR3 is CATAGGNSNYGYTF. The CDR3, as DNA: TGTGCCACTGCAGGGGGAAACTCTAACTATGGCTACACCTTC. V and J are TRBV6-5 and TRBJ1-2; 7 bases map to TRBD1. The CDR3 runs 14 residues. The ends lost 10 bases at V and 0 bases at J; junction bases unmatched: 8. CDR1 is MNHEY, CDR2 SVGAGI, per germline.

The CDR3 sequence is CASSLVWGEAFF. The CDR3 nucleotides are TGTGCCAGCAGCTTAGTATGGGGTGAAGCTTTCTTT. The rearrangement uses TRBV7-9 and TRBJ1-1; D is unclear. The CDR3 runs to 12 residues. Trimming cost V 1 base and J 7 bases, with 7 bases left between them. Germline assignment: CDR1 SEHNR and CDR2 FQNEAQ (reference sequence).

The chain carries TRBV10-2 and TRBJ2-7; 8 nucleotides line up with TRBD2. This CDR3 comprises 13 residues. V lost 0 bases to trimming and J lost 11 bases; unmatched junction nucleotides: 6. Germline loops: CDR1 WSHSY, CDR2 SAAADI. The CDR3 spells CASSESGLVREYF. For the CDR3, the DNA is TGCGCCAGCAGTGAGTCGGGACTAGTAAGGGAGTACTTC.

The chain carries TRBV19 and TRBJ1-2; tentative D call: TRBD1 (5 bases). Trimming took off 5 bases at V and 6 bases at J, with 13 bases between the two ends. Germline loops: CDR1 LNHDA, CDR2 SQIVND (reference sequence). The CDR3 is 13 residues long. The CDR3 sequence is CASSGMGGDGYTF. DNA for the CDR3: TGTGCCAGTAGTGGCATGGGGGGGGATGGCTACACCTTC.

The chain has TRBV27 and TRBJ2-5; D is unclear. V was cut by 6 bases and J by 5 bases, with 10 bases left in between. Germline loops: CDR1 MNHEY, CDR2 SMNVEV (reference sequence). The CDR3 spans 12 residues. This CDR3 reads CASSRDRETQYF. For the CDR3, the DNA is TGTGCCAGCAGCCGCGATAGGGAGACCCAGTACTTC.

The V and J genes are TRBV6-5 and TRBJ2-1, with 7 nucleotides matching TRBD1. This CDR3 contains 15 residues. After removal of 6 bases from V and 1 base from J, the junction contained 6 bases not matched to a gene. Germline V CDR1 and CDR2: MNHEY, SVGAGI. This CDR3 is CASRVTGLSYNEQFF. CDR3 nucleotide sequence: TGTGCCAGCAGGGTGACAGGGCTATCCTACAATGAGCAGTTCTTC.

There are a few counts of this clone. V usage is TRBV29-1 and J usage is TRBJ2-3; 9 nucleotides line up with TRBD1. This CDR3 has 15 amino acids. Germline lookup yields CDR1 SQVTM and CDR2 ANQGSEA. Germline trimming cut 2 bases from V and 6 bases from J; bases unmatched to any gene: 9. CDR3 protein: CSVEPLDRGTDTQYF. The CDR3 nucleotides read TGCAGCGTTGAACCGTTGGACAGGGGTACTGATACGCAGTATTTT.